The 32 T cell receptor beta chains below come from one sample, sequenced in a study of Tregs in tolerant kidney transplant recipients. TCRdb's copy holds only in-frame clones and misses some; the assay was immunoSEQ multiplex PCR. Among roughly 18,000 clones listed, around 82% were seen once. Sequencing used Tregs from blood. These receptors all come from a human donor in good health.

The chain combines TRBV11-2 with TRBJ1-2, with 8 nucleotides matching TRBD1. J gave up 6 bases and V 3 bases, and 9 bases lay outside the gene matches. In germline, CDR1 is SGHAT, CDR2 FQNNGV. The length of the CDR3 is 15 residues. The CDR3 nucleotides read TGTGCCAGCAGCTTTAACTCAGGGGGCGGGGATGGCTACACCTTC. Protein product: CASSFNSGGGDGYTF.

This clone was observed a handful of times. The chain combines TRBV4-1 with TRBJ1-5, with D possibly TRBD1 on 6 matching bases. Between the trimmed V and J ends, which lost 4 bases and 7 bases, there was a span of 17 bases. This CDR3 region has 15 residues. Per germline, CDR1 MGHRA and CDR2 YSYEKL. The CDR3 reads CASSRLRGGGQPQHF. The CDR3 DNA sequence: TGCGCCAGCAGCCGGCTCAGAGGGGGAGGGCAGCCCCAGCATTTT.

This clone was detected only once. The CDR3 bases are TGCAGCGTTCCCAGAGAGGCGGGCAGTGCAGATACGCAGTATTTT. As protein: CSVPREAGSADTQYF. The V and J genes are TRBV29-1 and TRBJ2-3, with a weak D call TRBD2 (5 bases). The CDR3 has 15 amino acids. V was clipped by 5 bases and J by 4 bases, with 19 bases between them. Germline values: CDR1 SQVTM, CDR2 ANQGSEA.

The chain combines TRBV18 with TRBJ2-7; possibly TRBD1 for D (6 bases). Germline V gene sequence: CDR1 KGHSH, CDR2 LQKENI. The CDR3 is 14 residues long. V was shortened by 1 base and J by 3 bases, with 10 bases between the two germline ends. The DNA of the CDR3 is TGTGCCAGCTCACCACGGGACACCTTCTACGAGCAGTACTTC. Translated, it gives CASSPRDTFYEQYF.

This sequence joins TRBV7-3 and TRBJ2-2; D remains unclear. The germline gives CDR1 SGHTA, CDR2 FQGTGA. This CDR3 region has 14 residues. The V end lost 8 bases, the J end lost 0 bases, and 10 bases lay between the germline ends. CDR3 sequence (DNA): TGTGCCAGCCAAGGCGACCCGAACACCGGGGAGCTGTTTTTT. Amino acids: CASQGDPNTGELFF.

The V call is TRBV19, the J call TRBJ2-7; D call uncertain. The CDR3 is made up of 11 amino acids. The V and J ends lost 6 bases and 0 bases respectively, with 3 bases between them. Germline CDR1 reads LNHDA; CDR2 reads SQIVND (reference sequence). The CDR3 nucleotides are TGTGCCAGTAGAAACTCCTACGAGCAGTACTTC. This sequence encodes CASRNSYEQYF.

The chain uses TRBV7-9 and TRBJ2-7; D might be TRBD1 or TRBD2, each matching 5 bases. This CDR3 spans 13 amino acids. Per germline, CDR1 SEHNR and CDR2 FQNEAQ (reference sequence). With 7 bases removed from V and 3 bases from J, the gap between germline ends came to 13 bases. The CDR3 DNA follows: TGTGCCAGCATTCGCCGGGACGGCTACGAGCAGTACTTC. Its protein product is CASIRRDGYEQYF.

This clone was seen once. The CDR3 coding sequence is TGTGCCAGCAGCTTGGAGGGTTATACGCAGTATTTT. It translates to CASSLEGYTQYF. The chain is built from TRBV5-5 and TRBJ2-3; no definite D call. Trimming took off 0 bases at V and 7 bases at J, with 6 bases between the two ends. The CDR3 is 12 amino acids. Germline CDR1 reads SGHKS; CDR2 reads YYEKEE (reference sequence). Full variable domain (missing parts from reference TRBV5-5 and TRBJ2-3): DAGVTQSPTHLIKTRGQQVTLRCSPISGHKSVSWYQQVLGQGPQFIFQYYEKEERGRGNFPDRFSARQFPNYSSELNVNALLLGDSALYLCASSLEGYTQYFGPGTRLTVL.

This clone has only one observation. V and J are TRBV19 and TRBJ2-1; 7 nucleotides line up with TRBD1. J lost 4 bases, V lost 4 bases, and 7 bases had no gene match. Germline values: CDR1 LNHDA, CDR2 SQIVND (reference sequence). This CDR3 is 15 amino acids long. CDR3 sequence: CASSTRQGLYNEQFF. Written as DNA, the CDR3 is TGTGCCAGTAGTACTCGACAGGGCCTTTACAATGAGCAGTTCTTC.

The rearrangement uses TRBV11-3 and TRBJ2-5, with unresolved D. This CDR3 has 13 amino acids. V lost 3 bases and J lost 2, with 7 bases in between. CDR1 is SGHNT, CDR2 YENEEA, per germline. The CDR3 reads CASSLGQQETQYF. The CDR3 nucleotides read TGTGCCAGCAGCTTGGGCCAGCAAGAGACCCAGTACTTC.

The chain joins TRBV10-3 to TRBJ1-2; TRBD1 is a possible D gene (5 bases). The CDR3 has 14 residues. V lost 6 bases to trimming and J lost 3 bases, with 14 bases between them. Germline assignment: CDR1 ENHRY and CDR2 SYGVKD. The CDR3 sequence is CAIRDDRQYYGYTF. CDR3 bases: TGTGCCATCAGGGACGACAGACAATACTATGGCTACACCTTC.

V gene TRBV4-2 combines with J gene TRBJ2-3; 11 bases agree with TRBD2. The V gene end was trimmed by 4 bases and the J gene end by 5 bases; junction bases not matched to a gene: 14. The CDR3 runs 18 residues. Germline CDR1 is LGHNA and CDR2 is YNFKEQ. The CDR3 loop is CASSRSSGTSGGGDTQYF. The CDR3, as DNA: TGTGCCAGCAGCCGCTCCTCAGGGACTAGCGGTGGGGGAGATACGCAGTATTTT.

The chain joins TRBV25-1 to TRBJ1-6; no firm D call. The CDR3 is 14 residues long. Germline loops: CDR1 MGHDK, CDR2 SYGVNS. Trimming shortened V by 1 base and J by 6 bases, and 7 bases separated the two germline ends. CDR3 nucleotide sequence: TGTGCCAGCAGTGAATCCTATATTAATTCACCCCTCCACTTT. Its translation: CASSESYINSPLHF.

This chain joins TRBV5-1 and TRBJ2-5, with unresolved D. CDR3 length equals 12 residues. The V gene lost 0 bases and the J gene lost 4 bases, with 4 bases spanning the gap. Per the germline V gene, CDR1 is SGHRS and CDR2 is YFSETQ. In DNA, the CDR3 is TGCGCCAGCAGCTTGGGTCGAGAGACCCAGTACTTC. Protein sequence: CASSLGRETQYF.

The V and J genes are TRBV4-1 and TRBJ2-3, with D uncertain. The CDR3 loop spans 17 amino acids. CDR1 is MGHRA, CDR2 YSYEKL, per germline. With 3 bases removed from V and 0 bases from J, the gap between germline ends came to 16 bases. The CDR3 sequence is CASSHIDMGLSTDTQYF. CDR3 coding DNA: TGCGCCAGCAGCCATATCGACATGGGGTTAAGCACAGATACGCAGTATTTT.

The CDR3 DNA reads TGTGCCAGCAGTGAGGTAAAAAAACTGTTTTTT. This codes for CASSEVKKLFF. The J gene is TRBJ1-4, the V gene TRBV6-1, with D uncertain. CDR3 length: 11 amino acids. Between the trimmed V and J ends, which lost 3 bases and 9 bases, there was a span of 5 bases. Germline V gene lookup returns CDR1 MNHNS and CDR2 SASEGT.

The table lists this clone with a count of one. This chain connects TRBV19 to TRBJ2-4; 10 bases agree with TRBD1. CDR1 and CDR2 from the germline V gene are LNHDA and SQIVND (reference sequence). The V and J ends lost 9 bases and 3 bases, in that order; junction bases with no gene match: 8. This CDR3 contains 15 residues. CDR3 protein: CARPDRGPVKNIQYF. The DNA of the CDR3 is TGTGCCAGGCCCGACAGGGGGCCAGTCAAAAACATTCAGTACTTC.

The gene calls are TRBV5-1 and TRBJ1-2, with 8 bases that match TRBD1. CDR1 SGHRS and CDR2 YFSETQ come from the germline V gene. This CDR3 contains 14 residues. With 0 bases clipped from V and 3 bases from J, the junction kept 1 base outside the gene matches. The CDR3 DNA follows: TGCGCCAGCAGCTTGGCGGGACAGGACTATGGCTACACCTTC. It is translated as CASSLAGQDYGYTF.

The table lists this clone with a count of one. J is TRBJ2-1 and V is TRBV5-8; D is possibly TRBD2 (5 bases). Trimming took 0 bases from V and 4 from J, leaving 14 bases between them. This CDR3 comprises 16 residues. Germline V gene sequence: CDR1 SGHTS, CDR2 YDEGEE. The CDR3 sequence: CASSLEVGALYNEQFF. CDR3 coding DNA: TGTGCCAGCAGCTTGGAGGTGGGAGCGCTTTACAATGAGCAGTTCTTC.

The V and J genes are TRBV19 and TRBJ2-3; 9 bases agree with TRBD2. Germline V gene lookup returns CDR1 LNHDA and CDR2 SQIVND (reference sequence). This CDR3 spans 16 amino acids. The V and J ends lost 3 bases and 1 base, in that order; junction bases with no gene match: 5. CDR3 in DNA: TGTGCCAGTAGTATCTTGCCTAGCGGGGGCACAGATACGCAGTATTTT. Translating it yields CASSILPSGGTDTQYF.

The J gene is TRBJ2-3, the V gene TRBV5-1; tentatively, D is TRBD2 (5 bases). Trimming shortened V by 4 bases and J by 0 bases, and 12 bases separated the two germline ends. Germline CDR1 and CDR2: SGHRS and YFSETQ. The CDR3 runs 15 residues. The CDR3 coding sequence is TGCGCCAGCAGCCCAACTAGTACTAGCACAGATACGCAGTATTTT. Translation: CASSPTSTSTDTQYF.

This chain connects TRBV4-2 to TRBJ2-7; D uncertain. Germline loops: CDR1 LGHNA, CDR2 YNFKEQ. This CDR3 has 14 amino acids. Trimming took off 1 base at V and 2 bases at J, with 9 bases between the two ends. The DNA of the CDR3 is TGTGCCAGCAGCCAAGTTACGACTCCCTACGAGCAGTACTTC. As protein: CASSQVTTPYEQYF.

The genes are TRBV7-6 and TRBJ2-1; 15 bases agree with TRBD2. Trimming cost V 1 base and J 5 bases; bases outside gene matches: 3. Germline CDR1 and CDR2: SGHVS and FNYEAQ. This CDR3 comprises 17 residues. CDR3 amino acids: CASSLEGTSGRHNEQFF. CDR3 DNA sequence: TGTGCCAGCAGCTTAGAAGGGACTAGCGGGAGGCACAATGAGCAGTTCTTC.

This clone was counted only a few times. This chain connects TRBV6-5 to TRBJ2-7; D not resolved. Germline values: CDR1 MNHEY, CDR2 SVGAGI. There are 13 residues in the CDR3. V was trimmed by 1 base and J by 3 bases, leaving 7 bases between them. In DNA, the CDR3 is TGTGCCAGCAGTTACTGGGTGGGCTACGAGCAGTACTTC. It translates to CASSYWVGYEQYF.

This clone was recorded once. CDR3 protein: CASRVSSGNTIYF. As DNA, the CDR3 is TGTGCCAGCAGAGTGAGCTCTGGAAACACCATATATTTT. V gene TRBV5-8 combines with J gene TRBJ1-3, with unresolved D. Germline V gene sequence: CDR1 SGHTS, CDR2 YDEGEE. The V end lost 5 bases, the J end lost 0 bases, and 6 bases lay between the germline ends. The CDR3 contains 13 residues.

V is TRBV2 and J is TRBJ2-3, with D possibly being TRBD2 (6 bases). Trimming shortened V by 4 bases and J by 4 bases, and 6 bases separated the two germline ends. There are 12 residues in the CDR3. Per the germline V gene, CDR1 is SNHLY and CDR2 is FYNNEI. The CDR3: CASSAGADTQYF. The CDR3 DNA reads TGTGCCAGCAGTGCGGGAGCAGATACGCAGTATTTT.

V is TRBV9 and J is TRBJ2-7; 11 nucleotides line up with TRBD2. There are 17 residues in the CDR3. V gave up 3 bases and J gave up 2 bases; unmatched junction bases: 10. Per the germline V gene, CDR1 is SGDLS and CDR2 is YYNGEE. CDR3 sequence: CASSAPPGTSGPYEQYF. The CDR3 nucleotides read TGTGCCAGCAGCGCACCTCCCGGGACTAGCGGACCCTACGAGCAGTACTTC.

This chain uses TRBV7-3 with TRBJ2-7, with D tentatively TRBD1 (6 bases). This CDR3 has 14 amino acids. The germline gives CDR1 SGHTA, CDR2 FQGTGA. The V end lost 5 bases, the J end lost 1 base, and 12 bases lay between the germline ends. CDR3 loop: CASSLRQDSYEQYF. The CDR3 nucleotides read TGTGCCAGCAGCCTACGACAGGATTCCTACGAGCAGTACTTC.

V is TRBV10-3 and J is TRBJ1-5; 7 positions agree with TRBD1. With V trimmed by 2 bases and J by 3 bases, 7 bases remained unmatched. CDR1 and CDR2 (germline): ENHRY, SYGVKD. The CDR3 has 16 amino acids. The CDR3 reads CAISEGGRGPNQPQHF. CDR3 DNA: TGTGCCATCAGTGAGGGAGGGAGGGGGCCCAATCAGCCCCAGCATTTT.

About this clone: Germline and junction disagree at one end, which may indicate a read error. V and J are TRBV6-6 and TRBJ2-1; 9 bases match TRBD1. CDR1 is MNHNY and CDR2 is SVGAGI in the germline V gene (reference sequence). The CDR3 covers 12 residues. As DNA, the CDR3 is TGTGCCAGCAGTTCCCTAACAGGGGGCTCTATCTTC. This codes for CASSSLTGGSIF.

The chain uses TRBV7-2 and TRBJ2-1; D not certain. From germline, CDR1 is SGHTA and CDR2 FQGNSA. V shed 3 bases and J shed 2 bases, with 14 bases lying between them. The CDR3 is 16 amino acids. CDR3 nucleotides: TGTGCCAGCAGCTTGGAAGGCGGAAGAGCCTACAATGAGCAGTTCTTC. Translated: CASSLEGGRAYNEQFF.

The rearrangement uses TRBV7-3 and TRBJ2-1; 7 bases line up with TRBD1. The CDR3 covers 16 residues. V lost 2 bases, J lost 1 base, and 5 bases stayed unmatched. CDR1 and CDR2 from the germline V gene are SGHTA and FQGTGA. The CDR3: CASSLVAGGSYNEQFF. CDR3 DNA sequence: TGTGCCAGCAGCTTAGTGGCAGGGGGTTCCTACAATGAGCAGTTCTTC. Complete variable domain (other parts from reference TRBV7-3 and TRBJ2-1): GAGVSQTPSNKVTEKGKYVELRCDPISGHTALYWYRQSLGQGPEFLIYFQGTGAADDSGLPNDRFFAVRPEGSVSTLKIQRTERGDSAVYLCASSLVAGGSYNEQFFGPGTRLTVL.